One and the same sample provided the 7 T cell receptor beta chains below, sequenced in a study of T-cell memory formation after mild COVID-19. Via MiXCR, TCRdb re-called the 5' RACE reads, giving one row per CDR3 protein. The sample has around 320,000 distinct CDR3 sequences; 25% to 30% are singletons. Material for sequencing was PBMCs or a T cell subset sorted from them (not recorded which). All receptors come from an adult woman who had mild COVID-19 (a few samples of this study predate the infection). Cell type and time point are not known.

This clonotype came up a few times. CDR3 residues: CASSSTPNYDTQYF. Written as DNA, the CDR3 is TGTGCCAGCAGCTCCACCCCTAACTATGATACGCAGTATTTT. V and J are TRBV7-2 and TRBJ2-3; no definite D call. CDR3 size: 14 residues. From germline, CDR1 is SGHTA and CDR2 FQGNSA. Trimming shortened V by 4 bases and J by 6 bases, and 14 bases separated the two germline ends. Full variable domain (remainder filled in from reference TRBV7-2 and TRBJ2-3): GAGVSQSPSNKVTEKGKDVELRCDPISGHTALYWYRQSLGQGLEFLIYFQGNSAPDKSGLPSDRFSAERTGGSVSTLTIQRTQQEDSAVYLCASSSTPNYDTQYFGPGTRLTVL.

The rearrangement links TRBV16 to TRBJ2-7, with TRBD2 as a possible D gene (5 bases). V was pared by 2 bases and J by 2 bases, with 10 bases between. The CDR3 sequence is 14 residues long. Germline V gene lookup returns CDR1 KGHSY and CDR2 FQNENV. The CDR3 DNA is TGTGCCAGCAGCCAAGAGGGCAGTACCTACGAGCAGTACTTC. It encodes CASSQEGSTYEQYF.

This chain links TRBV29-1 with TRBJ2-7, with 10 bases aligning to TRBD2. The CDR3 consists of 16 residues. Per germline, CDR1 SQVTM and CDR2 ANQGSEA. V trimming: 1 base; J trimming: 0 bases; junction bases outside the gene matches: 6. Here the CDR3 reads CSVEGLAGALSYEQYF. CDR3 bases: TGCAGCGTTGAAGGACTAGCGGGCGCCCTCTCCTACGAGCAGTACTTC.

This clonotype was detected a few times. The CDR3 DNA sequence: TGTGCCTGGAGTGCGGCAGGCCATCAGCCCCAGCATTTT. The encoded protein is CAWSAAGHQPQHF. The chain links TRBV30 to TRBJ1-5, with D uncertain. The CDR3 runs 13 residues. Deletions cut 1 base from V and 5 bases from J, with 9 bases between. Germline V gene lookup returns CDR1 GTSNPN and CDR2 SVGIG (reference sequence).

The rearrangement joins TRBV28 to TRBJ2-5, with 11 bases lining up with TRBD2. This CDR3 has 17 residues. Germline trimming cut 3 bases from V and 10 bases from J; bases unmatched to any gene: 16. The V gene's germline CDR1 is MDHEN and CDR2 SYDVKM. The CDR3 is CASSFYLAGGPQSRQYF. CDR3 bases: TGTGCCAGCAGTTTCTACTTAGCGGGAGGGCCCCAGAGTCGCCAGTACTTC.

The chain couples TRBV5-6 to TRBJ2-2, with 12 bases identical to TRBD2. Germline V CDR1 and CDR2: SGHDT, YYEEEE. This CDR3 is built from 16 residues. The ends lost 3 bases at V and 5 bases at J; junction bases unmatched: 5. The CDR3 sequence: CASSYRLAGVTGELFF. The CDR3 DNA reads as TGTGCCAGCAGCTACCGACTAGCGGGGGTAACCGGGGAGCTGTTTTTT.

This clonotype was recorded many times. The chain carries TRBV4-1 and TRBJ2-7; D might be TRBD1 (5 bases). The CDR3 spans 14 residues. Trimming removed 2 bases from V and 0 bases from J, with 8 bases in between. Germline V gives CDR1 MGHRA, CDR2 YSYEKL. The CDR3 reads CASSQRQLSYEQYF. In DNA form, the CDR3 reads TGCGCCAGCAGCCAAAGACAGCTCTCCTACGAGCAGTACTTC.